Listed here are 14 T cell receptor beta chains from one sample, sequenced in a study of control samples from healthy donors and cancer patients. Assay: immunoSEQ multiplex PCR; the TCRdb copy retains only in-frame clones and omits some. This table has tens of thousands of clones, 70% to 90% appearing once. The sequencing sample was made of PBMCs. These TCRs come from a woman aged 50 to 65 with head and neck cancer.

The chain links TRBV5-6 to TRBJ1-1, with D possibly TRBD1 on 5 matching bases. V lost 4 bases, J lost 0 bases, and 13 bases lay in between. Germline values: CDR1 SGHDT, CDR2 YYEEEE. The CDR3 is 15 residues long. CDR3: CASSGKGRLNTEAFF. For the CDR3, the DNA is TGTGCCAGCAGCGGGAAGGGACGGCTGAACACTGAAGCTTTCTTT.

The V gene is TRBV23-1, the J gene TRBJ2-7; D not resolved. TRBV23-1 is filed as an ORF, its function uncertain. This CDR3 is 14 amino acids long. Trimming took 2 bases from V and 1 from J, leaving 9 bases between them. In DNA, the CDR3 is TGCGCCAGCAGTCAAAGGCAGAAGTCCTACGAGCAGTACTTC. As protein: CASSQRQKSYEQYF.

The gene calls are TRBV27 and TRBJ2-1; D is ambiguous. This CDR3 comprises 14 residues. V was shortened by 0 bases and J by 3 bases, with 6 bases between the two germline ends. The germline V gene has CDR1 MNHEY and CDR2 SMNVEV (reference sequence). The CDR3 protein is CASSLSRIYNEQFF. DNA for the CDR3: TGTGCCAGCAGTTTATCCCGGATCTACAATGAGCAGTTCTTC.

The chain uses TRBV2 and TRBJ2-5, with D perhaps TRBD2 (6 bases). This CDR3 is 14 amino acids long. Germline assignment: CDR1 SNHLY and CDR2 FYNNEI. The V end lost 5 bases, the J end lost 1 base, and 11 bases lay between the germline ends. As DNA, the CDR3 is TGTGCCAGCAGTTCCGGGACTTCCCAAGAGACCCAGTACTTC. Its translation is CASSSGTSQETQYF.

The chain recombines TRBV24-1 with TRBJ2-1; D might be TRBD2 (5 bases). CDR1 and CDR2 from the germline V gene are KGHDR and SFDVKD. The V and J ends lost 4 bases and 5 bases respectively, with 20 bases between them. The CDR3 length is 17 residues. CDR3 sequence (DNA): TGTGCCACCAGTGACCCTGCCGGGGAGATGACCCACAATGAGCAGTTCTTC. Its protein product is CATSDPAGEMTHNEQFF.

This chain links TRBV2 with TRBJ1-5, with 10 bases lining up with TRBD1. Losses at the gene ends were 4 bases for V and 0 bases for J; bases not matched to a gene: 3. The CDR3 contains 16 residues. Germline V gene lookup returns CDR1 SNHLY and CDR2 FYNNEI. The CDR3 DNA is TGTGCCAGCAGTGGGGACAGGGGCTATAGCAATCAGCCCCAGCATTTT. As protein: CASSGDRGYSNQPQHF. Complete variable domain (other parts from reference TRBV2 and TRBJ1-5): EPEVTQTPSHQVTQMGQEVILRCVPISNHLYFYWYRQILGQKVEFLVSFYNNEISEKSEIFDDQFSVERPDGSNFTLKIRSTKLEDSAMYFCASSGDRGYSNQPQHFGDGTRLSIL.

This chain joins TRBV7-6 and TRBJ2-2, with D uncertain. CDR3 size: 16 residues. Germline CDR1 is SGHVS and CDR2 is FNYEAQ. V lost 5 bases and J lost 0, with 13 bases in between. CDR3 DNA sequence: TGTGCCAGCAGCCCCCTATCCAGAGCGAACACCGGGGAGCTGTTTTTT. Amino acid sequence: CASSPLSRANTGELFF.

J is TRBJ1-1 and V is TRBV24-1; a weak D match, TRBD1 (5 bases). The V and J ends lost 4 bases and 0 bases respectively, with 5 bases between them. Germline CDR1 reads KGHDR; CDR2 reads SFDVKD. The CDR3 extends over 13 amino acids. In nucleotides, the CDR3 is TGTGCCACCAGTGAGGGGGTGAACACTGAAGCTTTCTTT. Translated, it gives CATSEGVNTEAFF.

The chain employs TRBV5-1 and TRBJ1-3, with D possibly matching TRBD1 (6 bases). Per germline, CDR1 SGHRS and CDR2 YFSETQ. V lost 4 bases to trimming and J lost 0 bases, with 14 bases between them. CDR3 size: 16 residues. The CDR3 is CASSVNRVHSGNTIYF. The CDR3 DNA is TGCGCCAGCAGCGTTAACAGGGTACACTCTGGAAACACCATATATTTT.

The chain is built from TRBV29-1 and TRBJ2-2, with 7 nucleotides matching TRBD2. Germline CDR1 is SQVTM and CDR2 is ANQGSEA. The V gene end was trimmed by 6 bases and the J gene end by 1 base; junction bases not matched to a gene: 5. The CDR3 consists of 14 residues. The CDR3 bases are TGCAGCGTGAGTTCGGGGGGGAACACCGGGGAGCTGTTTTTT. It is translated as CSVSSGGNTGELFF.

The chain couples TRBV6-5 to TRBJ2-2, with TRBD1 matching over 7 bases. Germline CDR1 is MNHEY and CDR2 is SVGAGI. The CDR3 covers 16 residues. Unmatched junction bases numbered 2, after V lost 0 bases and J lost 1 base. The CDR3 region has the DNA TGTGCCAGCAGTTACTCGGGACAGCTGAACACCGGGGAGCTGTTTTTT. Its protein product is CASSYSGQLNTGELFF.

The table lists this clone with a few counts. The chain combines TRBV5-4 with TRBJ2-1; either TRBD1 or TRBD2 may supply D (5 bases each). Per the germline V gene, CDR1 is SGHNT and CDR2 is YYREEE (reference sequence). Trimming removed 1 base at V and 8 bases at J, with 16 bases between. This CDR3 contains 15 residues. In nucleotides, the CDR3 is TGTGCCAGCAGCTTGCCTGGGGCTCCCGGGGATGAGCAGTTCTTC. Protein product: CASSLPGAPGDEQFF.

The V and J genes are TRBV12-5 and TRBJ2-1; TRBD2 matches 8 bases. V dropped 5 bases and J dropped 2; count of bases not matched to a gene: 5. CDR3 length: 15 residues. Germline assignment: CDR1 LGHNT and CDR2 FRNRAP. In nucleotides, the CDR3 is TGTGCTAGTGGTACAGGACTAGCAACCTACAATGAGCAGTTCTTC. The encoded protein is CASGTGLATYNEQFF.

The chain's CDR3 is CASSIGGAQPYEQYF. DNA of the CDR3: TGTGCCAGCAGCATAGGGGGGGCGCAACCCTACGAGCAGTACTTC. V is TRBV11-2 and J is TRBJ2-7; D may be TRBD2 (7 bases). V lost 5 bases and J lost 2, with 16 bases in between. This CDR3 contains 15 residues. Germline CDR1 reads SGHAT; CDR2 reads FQNNGV. The full variable domain, with the rest looked up from reference TRBV11-2 and TRBJ2-7, is EAGVAQSPRYKIIEKRQSVAFWCNPISGHATLYWYQQILGQGPKLLIQFQNNGVVDDSQLPKDRFSAERLKGVDSTLKIQPAKLEDSAVYLCASSIGGAQPYEQYFGPGTRLTVT.